Sequencing of this TCR beta chain was carried out in a study of cytomegalovirus exposure and HLA in healthy donors (dated by TCRdb to 2015 to 2018). Turning to the overall study: An earlier analysis of roughly 570 of the donors reported roughly 300 Gb of sequence data and 90 million to 120 million unique TCR beta sequences obtained from around 180 million T cells. An early release covering approximately 600 HLA-typed donors comprised approximately 290 gigabases of sequencing data and 65 million to 100 million unique TCR sequences. Of the 398 genotyped donors, 75% to 85% were placed in the genetic ancestry cluster associated with self-reported Caucasian donors. The aim of the study was to test whether cataloging public T cell receptors could identify signatures of past pathogen exposure. The study profiled the T cell repertoires of 550 to 700 subjects by immunosequencing and related them to cytomegalovirus serostatus. In addition to the first cohort of several hundred subjects, a separate validation cohort of 100 to 150 different subjects was used. To predict cytomegalovirus infection status, the study combined high-throughput TCR immunosequencing, statistical association of individual TCRs with disease status, and machine learning. A later analysis re-examined previously published TCR beta repertoires from more than 650 donors and added high-resolution HLA genotyping to investigate patterns of TCR occurrence. Rather than drawing on any new phenotypic data, the later analysis identified candidate immune exposures from TCR beta sequences and the way those sequences occurred across donors. In an earlier analysis of around 540 of the donors, high-throughput TCR beta sequencing was used to judge whether each TCR beta V gene segment behaved as functional or pseudogenic. Donor age, sex, ethnicity and CMV serostatus were compiled together with the repertoire data. A later genetic analysis used genome-wide SNP genotypes for about 55% of the 666 donors, treating that subset as a discovery cohort. All discovery cohort repertoires had been generated using a single sequencing platform. HLA typing included class I and class II loci at four-digit resolution. Typing coverage differed by locus: A, B, C, DRB1 and DQB1 were typed in roughly 620-640 donors, DQA1 in about 500, DPA1 in some 600, and DPB1 in approximately 450. About 5 DR-DQ haplotypes were handled as single units for association and clustering, since linkage in the cohort was strong. Among 398 genotyped donors of the cohort, an average of around 240,000 unique TCR beta nucleotide sequences was sequenced per donor, of which 15% to 20% were non-productive. The study at large found these results: A later analysis associated 16,951 TCR beta sequences with specific HLA alleles at a false discovery rate of 0.05. In a later analysis, TCR association rates were found to vary across HLA loci, with the most associated TCRs seen for DRB1 alleles and the fewest for HLA-C alleles. A further reported finding was that TCR beta sequences accurately predicted the HLA-A and HLA-B alleles for most subjects in the first cohort. In both the original and validation cohorts, the classifier was reported to diagnose cytomegalovirus status with high specificity and sensitivity. Three of the identified cytomegalovirus-associated TCR beta chains were confirmed in vitro to be specific for cytomegalovirus antigens. Because counts were too low, seventeen rarely observed V segments, including chromosome 9 orphons, were left out of the earlier analysis of about 620 of the donors. The presence/absence analyses assumed that sequencing depth was roughly uniform across donors, and that assumption may not be true. When HLA alleles, especially DR and DQ, strongly co-occurred, TCR associations were difficult to assign to individual alleles. Most TCR sequences were seen in very few donors, while some public TCRs were found in many individuals. Compared with the roughly 600-donor mean, donors in an Asian-associated ancestry cluster had fewer N-insertions in productive TCRs, according to a later genetic analysis. The sequencing pipeline was judged likely to have produced a cluster of highly shared sequence variants as a technical artifact. In a later analysis, HLA-associated TCR beta chains showed more clonal expansion and lower generation probabilities than non-associated chains that were equally common. For the cohort, immune exposure information was limited to CMV serostatus. According to a later analysis, most CMV-associated TCR beta chains appeared to be HLA-restricted, and the HLA associations seemed to be driven largely by CMV exposure. It was suggested by the authors that the approach could potentially be generalized to other disease states and immunological phenotypes. The study gave a list of under 200 TCR beta chains associated with cytomegalovirus. In an earlier analysis of some 540 of the donors, most TCR beta V segments appeared in productive rearrangements about 90% or about 30% of the time, broadly matching IMGT annotations. Linkage disequilibrium might explain the correlated functional status among segregating V segments, but an unknown experimental factor could not be excluded. An association between a missense DCLRE1C variant and V-gene and J-gene trimming of TCR beta chains was found in a later genetic analysis and replicated in an independent cohort. This cohort had only TCR beta chains sequenced, and the lack of alpha or paired-chain data limited which features could be detected. Because HLA typing was missing for some donors at each locus, association tests included only the typed subset. In a later analysis, several top co-occurrence clusters were reported to appear linked to parvovirus B19, influenza, CMV and Epstein-Barr virus.

The cohort was made up of 500 to 850 healthy bone marrow donors. At the time of sampling, every cohort member was nominally healthy, though immune exposures that went unrecorded were likely present. The donor was CMV seropositive and was included in the group of almost 300 seropositive cohort members. A peripheral blood sample was provided by each donor, and peripheral blood mononuclear cells were used for TCR beta sequencing. The Qiagen DNeasy Blood Extraction Kit was used to extract genomic DNA from the blood cell samples. Library construction relied on the immunoSEQ multiplex PCR assay. The multiplex PCR relied on a mix of 60 forward primers for TCR Vbeta segments and 13 reverse primers for TCR Jbeta segments. The CDR3 region of rearranged TCR beta genes was amplified from genomic DNA with a multiplex PCR assay. The Illumina HiSeq System was used to sequence the amplified TCR beta libraries as 87-base-pair reads. Per the source publication's procedure: Across the 500 to 700 repertoires, a later analysis counted 80 million or so unique TCR beta chains, 9.5 million to 12 million of which were shared by at least two donors. Raw reads were error-corrected and collapsed into unique sequences by a nearest-neighbor algorithm in which closely related sequences were merged to remove PCR and sequencing errors. Alignment of CDR3 sequences to IMGT reference sequences was used to assign V, D and J gene segments. Each retained sequence needed at least a six-nucleotide match to both a V gene segment and a J gene segment. Rearrangements were classified as productive when the CDR3 lacked stop codons and remained in frame with V and J, and all other rearrangements were classified as non-productive. CDR3 was defined according to IMGT convention as the region running from the second conserved V-encoded cysteine to the conserved J-encoded phenylalanine. The earlier analysis of 500 to 650 of the donors excluded any sequence lacking an unambiguous match to a single V gene segment. In an earlier analysis of around 600 of the donors, V segments were called functional above 56.7% productive rearrangements and were called segregating when the between-donor standard deviation exceeded 5%. A statistical classification framework was built for diagnosing cytomegalovirus status from the catalog of TCR beta chain sequences. In a later analysis, TCR nucleotide sequences were compared against IMGT/GENE-DB human TR gene sequences so that V and J genes could be assigned. The TCRdist pipeline was used in a later analysis to assign CDR3 sequences and most-parsimonious VDJ recombination scenarios. In a later analysis, each TCR beta chain was defined by its CDR3 amino acid sequence together with its V-gene family, and reads without a unique V-gene family were excluded. As a way to deal with suspected cross-contamination and a sequencing artifact, a later analysis dropped 450 to 600 nucleotide sequences that were highly shared and had low generation probability. In a later analysis, a clonal expansion index was calculated for each public chain from normalized within-repertoire ranks of inferred template counts. A later analysis computed generation probabilities with a VDJ recombination model fitted to out-of-frame rearrangements, and checked the results against IGoR. Hypergeometric tests were used in a later analysis to score TCR-TCR, TCR-HLA and TCR-CMV co-occurrence, with a repertoire-size bias correction applied to the TCR pairs. A later analysis estimated false discovery rates by permuting HLA or CMV assignments 20 times. In a later analysis, co-occurring TCRs were grouped with DBSCAN, and TCRdist sequence similarity was added when clustering was performed within HLA-allele-positive subsets. Co-occurrence clustering excluded repertoires with fewer than 30,000 or more than 120,000 public chains, plus five with anomalous nucleotide sharing. Here the immuneACCESS table is served through TCRdb, limited to in-frame sequences with V and J called. Missing clones are a known gap in these copies; in checked studies unresolved V genes cover under half, and the rest lacks a known reason. V, J and clone size are those of that table, while D and trimming were read from the DNA. The sample table lists around 200,000 clones, around three quarters of them with a count of one. About 1.9% of the sample belongs to the ten largest clones.

With regard to this clone: Its cognate antigen has yet to be identified. Base qualities are not recorded, but no much larger clone differs from it by a single base.

Sequencing was carried out using PBMCs. This receptor was taken from a woman under 40 in good health and CMV-seropositive.

The nucleotide sequence reads as follows: TGTGCCTGGAGTGGCGACAGGCCCCACGAGCAGTACTTC. This is translated as CAWSGDRPHEQYF. The chain couples TRBV30 to TRBJ2-7; TRBD1 could be the D gene, as 6 bases match. V is pared back by 1 base and J by 5 bases, with 12 bases lying between the germline termini. According to the germline V gene (reference sequence), CDR1 reads GTSNPN and CDR2 reads SVGIG. The CDR3 has 13 amino acids, counting the end cysteine and phenylalanine. The read is trimmed to its CDR3 DNA, 39 bases read in frame from base 1.